Listed below are T cell receptor beta chains from one sample, sequenced in a study of cytotoxic CD8 clonotypes in ibrutinib-treated CLL. Assay: immunoSEQ multiplex PCR; the TCRdb copy retains only in-frame clones and omits some. There are about 180,000 clones in the sample; roughly four fifths occur only once, and less than 6% lies in the top ten. Source: PBMCs, taken after 24 months of ibrutinib treatment. These receptors all stem from a human donor with chronic lymphocytic leukemia. CDR3s include the opening cysteine and the closing phenylalanine or tryptophan. D genes are given only for firm matches. Size is omitted from some rows. Given values are once, few, many or a class for expanded clones.

DNA: TGTGCCAGCGCTCGGACAGGGGGTACGGGCACTGAAGCTTTCTTT
CDR3: CASARTGGTGTEAFF
J: TRBJ1-1
size: -
D: TRBD1
V: TRBV18

DNA: TGTGCCAGCAGTTGGGACAGGGGTGACACTGAAGCTTTCTTT
CDR3: CASSWDRGDTEAFF
J: TRBJ1-1
size: -
D: TRBD1
V: TRBV27

DNA: TGTGCCAGTAGTCCCGGGGCAACTGGGGGCTATGGCTACACCTTC
CDR3: CASSPGATGGYGYTF
J: TRBJ1-2
size: -
D: -
V: TRBV19

DNA: TGTGCCAGCAGCTCCCGACAGGGGAGATCCACTGAAGCTTTCTTT
CDR3: CASSSRQGRSTEAFF
J: TRBJ1-1
size: -
D: TRBD1
V: TRBV7-3

DNA: TGTGCCAGCAGCGCTCCGGGACGAGGCTTTTTTGAGCAGTTCTTC
CDR3: CASSAPGRGFFEQFF
J: TRBJ2-1
size: -
D: -
V: TRBV7-2

DNA: TGTGCCAGCAGATTCTCGGGCTACAATGAGCAGTTCTTC
CDR3: CASRFSGYNEQFF
J: TRBJ2-1
size: -
D: -
V: TRBV6-5

DNA: TGTGCCAGCAGCCCCCGAATAGTCCGGGAGCTGTTTTTT
CDR3: CASSPRIVRELFF
J: TRBJ2-2
size: -
D: -
V: TRBV11-2

DNA: TGTGCTAGTGGTCCGGGACAGGGGATTTTTATGAACACTGAAGCTTTCTTT
CDR3: CASGPGQGIFMNTEAFF
J: TRBJ1-1
size: -
D: TRBD1
V: TRBV12-5

DNA: TGTGCCAGTTACAGGAGCACCATATATTTT
CDR3: CASYRSTIYF
J: TRBJ1-3
size: -
D: -
V: TRBV19

DNA: TGTGCCAGCAGTTACCCCGGGACTAGCCCAGATACGCAGTATTTT
CDR3: CASSYPGTSPDTQYF
J: TRBJ2-3
size: -
D: TRBD2
V: TRBV6-5

DNA: TGTGCCAGCTCACCACAGGGGGACTATGGCTACACCTTC
CDR3: CASSPQGDYGYTF
J: TRBJ1-2
size: -
D: -
V: TRBV18

DNA: TGTGCCAGCAGCTTTCTCCCAAGCCTAGCGGGAGGGCTGGCAGATACGCAGTATTTT
CDR3: CASSFLPSLAGGLADTQYF
J: TRBJ2-3
size: -
D: TRBD2
V: TRBV7-3

DNA: TGTGCCAGCAGCTCAGACGGGCTCGGCTACACCTTC
CDR3: CASSSDGLGYTF
J: TRBJ1-2
size: -
D: -
V: TRBV7-3

DNA: TGTGCCAGCAGTTACTCGTCCAGGCTTCAGCCCCAGCATTTT
CDR3: CASSYSSRLQPQHF
J: TRBJ1-5
size: -
D: -
V: TRBV6-5

DNA: TGTGCCAGCAGCGTAGAAACAGAGGGCTACACCTTC
CDR3: CASSVETEGYTF
J: TRBJ1-2
size: -
D: -
V: TRBV9

DNA: TGCGCCAGCAGCCAAGATACAGGGGACACTGAAGCTTTCTTT
CDR3: CASSQDTGDTEAFF
J: TRBJ1-1
size: -
D: TRBD1
V: TRBV4-3

DNA: TGTGCCAGCAGCTTTTCCGGGGGCGAGACCCAGTACTTC
CDR3: CASSFSGGETQYF
J: TRBJ2-5
size: -
D: -
V: TRBV5-6

DNA: TGTGCCTGGAGTAGGGGGGACTATGGCTACACCTTC
CDR3: CAWSRGDYGYTF
J: TRBJ1-2
size: -
D: -
V: TRBV30

DNA: TGTGCCAGCAGCCCCATAGGGGGACAGACCTACGAGCAGTACTTC
CDR3: CASSPIGGQTYEQYF
J: TRBJ2-7
size: -
D: TRBD1
V: TRBV11-2

DNA: TGCGCCAGCAGCCAGTACAGGGAAGCAGAGACCCAGTACTTC
CDR3: CASSQYREAETQYF
J: TRBJ2-5
size: -
D: -
V: TRBV5-1

DNA: TGCGCCAGCAGCCTTGCCGGCTCAGGGTCTGGAAACACCATATATTTT
CDR3: CASSLAGSGSGNTIYF
J: TRBJ1-3
size: -
D: -
V: TRBV5-1

DNA: TGCGCCAGCAGCCAAGGTTACAGGGGGCATCAGCCCCAGCATTTT
CDR3: CASSQGYRGHQPQHF
J: TRBJ1-5
size: -
D: TRBD1
V: TRBV4-3

DNA: TGCGCCAGCAGCCAAGATTTAGGGCTGTCGAACACTGAAGCTTTCTTT
CDR3: CASSQDLGLSNTEAFF
J: TRBJ1-1
size: -
D: -
V: TRBV4-3

DNA: TGTGCCAGTAGTATGACTAGCGGGAGAACGGATACGCAGTATTTT
CDR3: CASSMTSGRTDTQYF
J: TRBJ2-3
size: once
D: TRBD2
V: TRBV19

DNA: TGTGCCAGCTCACCACTCCGAAAGGACTTTTCGCCCTACGAGCAGTACTTC
CDR3: CASSPLRKDFSPYEQYF
J: TRBJ2-7
size: once
D: -
V: TRBV18

DNA: TGTGCCAGCAGTTTATATTCAGGGTTTCAGCCCCAGCATTTT
CDR3: CASSLYSGFQPQHF
J: TRBJ1-5
size: -
D: -
V: TRBV27

DNA: TGTGCCAGCAGCGTAGAAGCCCGGGACAGGGGATCCACTGAAGCTTTCTTT
CDR3: CASSVEARDRGSTEAFF
J: TRBJ1-1
size: -
D: TRBD1
V: TRBV9

DNA: TGTGCCAGCAGCTTAGTTAGCGGGAGCCCCGGGGATACGCAGTATTTT
CDR3: CASSLVSGSPGDTQYF
J: TRBJ2-3
size: -
D: TRBD2
V: TRBV7-8

DNA: TGCGCCAGCAGCCTCACCACAGATACGCAGTATTTT
CDR3: CASSLTTDTQYF
J: TRBJ2-3
size: -
D: -
V: TRBV5-1

DNA: TGTGCCAGCAGGTTACGACTCGCCTTTGGGGGGGAGCTGTTTTTT
CDR3: CASRLRLAFGGELFF
J: TRBJ2-2
size: -
D: -
V: TRBV27

DNA: TGTGCCAGTACGGAGGGCCCCGGCACAGATACGCAGTATTTT
CDR3: CASTEGPGTDTQYF
J: TRBJ2-3
size: once
D: -
V: TRBV19

DNA: TGTGCCAGTAGTATAGATAACACAGCTTTTGCCGGGGCCAACGTCCTGACTTTC
CDR3: CASSIDNTAFAGANVLTF
J: TRBJ2-6
size: -
D: -
V: TRBV19

DNA: TGCGCCAGCAGCTCGACAGGGAAGGGGACTGAAGCTTTCTTT
CDR3: CASSSTGKGTEAFF
J: TRBJ1-1
size: -
D: TRBD1
V: TRBV10-2

DNA: TGTGCCACCAGCAGAGCCTCGGCAGATACGCAGTATTTT
CDR3: CATSRASADTQYF
J: TRBJ2-3
size: -
D: -
V: TRBV15

DNA: TGTGCCAGCAGCCGCGACAGCCAATATGGCTACACCTTC
CDR3: CASSRDSQYGYTF
J: TRBJ1-2
size: -
D: -
V: TRBV7-2

DNA: TGTGCCAGCTCACCACCTCCGCAACAGGGTTACACTGAAGCTTTCTTT
CDR3: CASSPPPQQGYTEAFF
J: TRBJ1-1
size: -
D: -
V: TRBV18

DNA: TGCAGCGCCCTTGAATACACTGAAGCTTTCTTT
CDR3: CSALEYTEAFF
J: TRBJ1-1
size: -
D: -
V: TRBV29-1

DNA: TGCGCCAGCAGCGGAGGGGGGCTAGCGGGGACGGGTACAGATACGCAGTATTTT
CDR3: CASSGGGLAGTGTDTQYF
J: TRBJ2-3
size: -
D: TRBD2
V: TRBV5-1

DNA: TGTGCCAGCAGCTTCCGGGGACAGGGAAGAGGAGAGACCCAGTACTTC
CDR3: CASSFRGQGRGETQYF
J: TRBJ2-5
size: few
D: TRBD1
V: TRBV11-1

DNA: TGTGCCAGCAGTACGCGTCCAGATGGCTACACCTTC
CDR3: CASSTRPDGYTF
J: TRBJ1-2
size: -
D: -
V: TRBV28

DNA: TGTGCCAGCAGCCATCAGACTAGCGTATACACCGGGGAGCTGTTTTTT
CDR3: CASSHQTSVYTGELFF
J: TRBJ2-2
size: -
D: TRBD2
V: TRBV28

DNA: TGTGCCAGCGCCTCTACGGGACAGTCCTATGGCTACACCTTC
CDR3: CASASTGQSYGYTF
J: TRBJ1-2
size: few
D: TRBD1
V: TRBV6-6

DNA: TGTGCCAGTAGTATAGATGAGGGTTATGATGGCTACACCTTC
CDR3: CASSIDEGYDGYTF
J: TRBJ1-2
size: -
D: -
V: TRBV19

DNA: TGTGCCAGCAGCCCTCTCCGGTTAAGCTCCTACAATGAGCAGTTCTTC
CDR3: CASSPLRLSSYNEQFF
J: TRBJ2-1
size: -
D: -
V: TRBV11-2

DNA: TGTGCCAGCAGCCAAGAATTGACCAACAATCCGTTTTTT
CDR3: CASSQELTNNPFF
J: TRBJ1-4
size: few
D: -
V: TRBV4-2

DNA: TGTGCCAGCAACAGACTGGCCCACACAGATACGCAGTATTTT
CDR3: CASNRLAHTDTQYF
J: TRBJ2-3
size: -
D: -
V: TRBV2

DNA: TGTGCCAGCTCATGGTTAGGGGCAGGGCTTTCGGAAAACTATGGCTACACCTTC
CDR3: CASSWLGAGLSENYGYTF
J: TRBJ1-2
size: -
D: -
V: TRBV18

DNA: TGCGCCAGCAGCCAAGGGGGTTTCGCGAACACCGGGGAGCTGTTTTTT
CDR3: CASSQGGFANTGELFF
J: TRBJ2-2
size: -
D: -
V: TRBV4-1